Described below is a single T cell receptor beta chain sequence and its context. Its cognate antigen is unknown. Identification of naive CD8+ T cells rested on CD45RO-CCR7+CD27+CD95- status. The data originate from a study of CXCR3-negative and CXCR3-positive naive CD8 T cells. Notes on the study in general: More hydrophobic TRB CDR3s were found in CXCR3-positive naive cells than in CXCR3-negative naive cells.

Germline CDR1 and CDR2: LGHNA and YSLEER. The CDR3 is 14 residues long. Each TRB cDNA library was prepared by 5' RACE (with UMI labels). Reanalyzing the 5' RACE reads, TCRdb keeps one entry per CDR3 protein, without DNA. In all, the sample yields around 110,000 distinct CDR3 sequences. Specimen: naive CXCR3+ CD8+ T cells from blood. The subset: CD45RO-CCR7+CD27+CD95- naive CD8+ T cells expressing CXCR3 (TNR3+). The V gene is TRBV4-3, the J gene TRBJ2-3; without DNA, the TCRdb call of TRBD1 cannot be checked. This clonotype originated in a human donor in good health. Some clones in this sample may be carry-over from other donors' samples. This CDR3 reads CASSQGGFTDTQYF.